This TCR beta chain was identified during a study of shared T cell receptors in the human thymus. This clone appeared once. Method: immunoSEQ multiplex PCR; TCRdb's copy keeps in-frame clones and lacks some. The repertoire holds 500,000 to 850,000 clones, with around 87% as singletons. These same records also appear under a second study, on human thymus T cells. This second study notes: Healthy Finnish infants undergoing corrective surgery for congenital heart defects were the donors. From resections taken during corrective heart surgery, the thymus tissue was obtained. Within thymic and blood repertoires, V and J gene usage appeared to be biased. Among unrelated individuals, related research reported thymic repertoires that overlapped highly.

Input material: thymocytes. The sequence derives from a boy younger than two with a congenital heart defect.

The CDR3 nucleotides are TGTGCCAGTATCCAGGGGCAGAAGCAGTTCTTC. As protein: CASIQGQKQFF. The gene calls are TRBV19 and TRBJ2-1, with D possibly TRBD1 on 6 matching bases. Trimming shortened V by 7 bases and J by 11 bases, and 12 bases separated the two germline ends. The CDR3 spans 11 residues. CDR1 and CDR2 from the germline V gene are LNHDA and SQIVND (reference sequence).